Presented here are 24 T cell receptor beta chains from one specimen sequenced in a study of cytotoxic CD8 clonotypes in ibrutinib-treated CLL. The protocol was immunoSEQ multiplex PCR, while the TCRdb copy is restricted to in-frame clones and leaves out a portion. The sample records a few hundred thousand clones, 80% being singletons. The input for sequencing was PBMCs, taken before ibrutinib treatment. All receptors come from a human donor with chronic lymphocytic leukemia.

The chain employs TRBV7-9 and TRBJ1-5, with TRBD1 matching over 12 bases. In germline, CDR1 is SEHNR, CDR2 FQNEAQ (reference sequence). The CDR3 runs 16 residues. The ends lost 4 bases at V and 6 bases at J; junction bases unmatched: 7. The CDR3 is CASSSGTGGVFQPQHF. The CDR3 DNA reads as TGTGCCAGCAGCTCCGGGACAGGGGGCGTTTTTCAGCCCCAGCATTTT.

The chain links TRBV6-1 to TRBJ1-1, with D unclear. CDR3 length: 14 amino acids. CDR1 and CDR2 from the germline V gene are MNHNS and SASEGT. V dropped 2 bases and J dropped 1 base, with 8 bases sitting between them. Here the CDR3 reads CASSEFGPNTEAFF. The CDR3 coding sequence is TGTGCCAGCAGTGAATTCGGCCCGAACACTGAAGCTTTCTTT.

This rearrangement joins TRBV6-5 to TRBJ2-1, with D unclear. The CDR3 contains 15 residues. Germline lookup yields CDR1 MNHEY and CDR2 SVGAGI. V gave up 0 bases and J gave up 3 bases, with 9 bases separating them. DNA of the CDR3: TGTGCCAGCAGTTACTCGGGCCTAGTCTACAATGAGCAGTTCTTC. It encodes CASSYSGLVYNEQFF.

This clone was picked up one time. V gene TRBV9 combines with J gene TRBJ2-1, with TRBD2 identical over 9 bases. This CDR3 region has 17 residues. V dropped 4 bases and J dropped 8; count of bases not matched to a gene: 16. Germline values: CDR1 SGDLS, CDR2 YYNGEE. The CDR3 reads CASSPRGALAGEDEQFF. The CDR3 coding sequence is TGTGCCAGCAGCCCCAGGGGTGCCTTAGCGGGAGAGGATGAGCAGTTCTTC.

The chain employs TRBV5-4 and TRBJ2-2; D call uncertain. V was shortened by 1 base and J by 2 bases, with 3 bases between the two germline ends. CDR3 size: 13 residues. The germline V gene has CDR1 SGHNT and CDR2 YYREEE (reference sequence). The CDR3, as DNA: TGTGCCAGCAGCTTGTTAAACACCGGGGAGCTGTTTTTT. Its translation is CASSLLNTGELFF.

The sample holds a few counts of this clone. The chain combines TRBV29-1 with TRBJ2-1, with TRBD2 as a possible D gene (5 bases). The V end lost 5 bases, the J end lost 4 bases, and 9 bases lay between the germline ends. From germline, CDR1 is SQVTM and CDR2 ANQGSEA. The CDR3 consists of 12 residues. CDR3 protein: CSVPGSYNEQFF. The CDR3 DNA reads TGCAGCGTTCCGGGGAGTTACAATGAGCAGTTCTTC.

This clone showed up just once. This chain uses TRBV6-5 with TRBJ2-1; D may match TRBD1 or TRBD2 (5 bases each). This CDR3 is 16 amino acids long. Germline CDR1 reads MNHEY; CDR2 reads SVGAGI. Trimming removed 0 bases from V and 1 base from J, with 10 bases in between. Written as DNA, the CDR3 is TGTGCCAGCAGTTACTCTCCAGGGAGATCCTACAATGAGCAGTTCTTC. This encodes CASSYSPGRSYNEQFF.

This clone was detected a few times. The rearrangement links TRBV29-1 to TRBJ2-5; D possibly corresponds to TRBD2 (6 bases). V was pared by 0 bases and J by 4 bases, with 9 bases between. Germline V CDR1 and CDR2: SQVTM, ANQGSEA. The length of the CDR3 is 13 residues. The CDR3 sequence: CSVEERRGETQYF. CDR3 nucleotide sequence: TGCAGCGTTGAAGAGCGGCGGGGAGAGACCCAGTACTTC.

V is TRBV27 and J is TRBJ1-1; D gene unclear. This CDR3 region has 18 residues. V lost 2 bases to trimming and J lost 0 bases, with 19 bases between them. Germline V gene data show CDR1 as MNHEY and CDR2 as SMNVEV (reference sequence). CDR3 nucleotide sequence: TGTGCCAGCAGTTTAGTCTTTTTGGGCGGAGGCTTGAACACTGAAGCTTTCTTT. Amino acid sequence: CASSLVFLGGGLNTEAFF.

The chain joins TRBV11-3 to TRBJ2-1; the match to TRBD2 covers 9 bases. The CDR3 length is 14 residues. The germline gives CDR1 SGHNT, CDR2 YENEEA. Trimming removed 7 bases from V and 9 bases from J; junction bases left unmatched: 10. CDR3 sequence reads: CASKRGTSFGEQFF. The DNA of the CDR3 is TGTGCCAGCAAGAGGGGGACTAGCTTTGGTGAGCAGTTCTTC.

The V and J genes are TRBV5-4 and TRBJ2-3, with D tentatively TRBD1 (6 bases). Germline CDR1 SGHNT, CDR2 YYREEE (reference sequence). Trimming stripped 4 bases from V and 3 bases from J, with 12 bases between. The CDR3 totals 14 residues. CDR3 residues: CASSVYRATDTQYF. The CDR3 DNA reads TGTGCCAGCAGCGTTTACAGGGCAACAGATACGCAGTATTTT.

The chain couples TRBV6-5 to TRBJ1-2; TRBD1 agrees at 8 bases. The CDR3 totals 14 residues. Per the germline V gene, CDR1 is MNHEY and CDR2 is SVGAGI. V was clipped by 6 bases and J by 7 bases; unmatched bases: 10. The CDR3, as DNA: TGTGCCAGCAGCCGGGGGACAGGCGTTTTTGGCTACACCTTC. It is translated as CASSRGTGVFGYTF.

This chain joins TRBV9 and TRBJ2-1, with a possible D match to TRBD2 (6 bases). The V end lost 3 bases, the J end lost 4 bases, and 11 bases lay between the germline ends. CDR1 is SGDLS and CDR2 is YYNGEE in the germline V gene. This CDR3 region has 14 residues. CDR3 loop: CASSARDFYNEQFF. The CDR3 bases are TGTGCCAGCAGCGCGAGGGACTTTTACAATGAGCAGTTCTTC.

For the CDR3, the DNA is TGCAGCGTGGCGGGACAGGGCAATCAGCCCCAGCATTTT. This codes for CSVAGQGNQPQHF. The chain recombines TRBV29-1 with TRBJ1-5, with 8 positions matching TRBD1. Germline CDR1 is SQVTM and CDR2 is ANQGSEA. Trimming took 6 bases from V and 2 from J; bases not matched to a gene: 3. This CDR3 is 13 amino acids long.

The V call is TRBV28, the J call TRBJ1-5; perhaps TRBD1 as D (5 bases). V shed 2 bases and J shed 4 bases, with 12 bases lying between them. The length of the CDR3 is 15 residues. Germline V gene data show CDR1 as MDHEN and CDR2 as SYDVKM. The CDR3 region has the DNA TGTGCCAGCAGTTTAGGAGGGGTAGGGAATCAGCCCCAGCATTTT. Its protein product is CASSLGGVGNQPQHF.

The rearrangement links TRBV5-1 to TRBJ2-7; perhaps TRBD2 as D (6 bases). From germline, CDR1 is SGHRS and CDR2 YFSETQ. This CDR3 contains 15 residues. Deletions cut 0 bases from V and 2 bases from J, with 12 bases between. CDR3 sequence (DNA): TGCGCCAGCAGCTTGGCCGGGGGATCCGCCTACGAGCAGTACTTC. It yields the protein CASSLAGGSAYEQYF.

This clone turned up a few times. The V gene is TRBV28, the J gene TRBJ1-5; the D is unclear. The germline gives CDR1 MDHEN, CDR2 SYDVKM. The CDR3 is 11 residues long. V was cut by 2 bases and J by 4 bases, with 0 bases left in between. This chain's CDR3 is CASSLNQPQHF. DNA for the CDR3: TGTGCCAGCAGTTTAAATCAGCCCCAGCATTTT.

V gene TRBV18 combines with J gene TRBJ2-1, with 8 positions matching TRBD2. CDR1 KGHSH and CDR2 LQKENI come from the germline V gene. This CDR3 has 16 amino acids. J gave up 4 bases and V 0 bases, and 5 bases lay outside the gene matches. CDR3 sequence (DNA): TGTGCCAGCTCACCACCTGGCGGGAGGAGGTACAATGAGCAGTTCTTC. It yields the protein CASSPPGGRRYNEQFF.

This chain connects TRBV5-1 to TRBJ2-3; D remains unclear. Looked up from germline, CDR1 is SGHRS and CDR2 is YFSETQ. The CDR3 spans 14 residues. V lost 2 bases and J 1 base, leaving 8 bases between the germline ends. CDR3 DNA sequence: TGCGCCAGCAGCTTTTCCAGCCGCACAGATACGCAGTATTTT. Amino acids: CASSFSSRTDTQYF.

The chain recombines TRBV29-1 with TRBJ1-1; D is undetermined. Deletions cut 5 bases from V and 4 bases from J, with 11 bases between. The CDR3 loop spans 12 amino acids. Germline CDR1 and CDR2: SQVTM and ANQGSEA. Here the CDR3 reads CSVPPEATEAFF. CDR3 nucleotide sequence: TGCAGCGTTCCACCAGAAGCCACTGAAGCTTTCTTT.

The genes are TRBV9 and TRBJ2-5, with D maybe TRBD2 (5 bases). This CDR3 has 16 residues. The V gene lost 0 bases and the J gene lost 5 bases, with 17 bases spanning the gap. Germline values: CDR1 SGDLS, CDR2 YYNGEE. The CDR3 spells CASSVASSPPGETQYF. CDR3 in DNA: TGTGCCAGCAGCGTAGCCTCTAGCCCCCCTGGGGAGACCCAGTACTTC. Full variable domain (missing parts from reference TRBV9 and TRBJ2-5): DSGVTQTPKHLITATGQRVTLRCSPRSGDLSVYWYQQSLDQGLQFLIQYYNGEERAKGNILERFSAQQFPDLHSELNLSSLELGDSALYFCASSVASSPPGETQYFGPGTRLLVL.

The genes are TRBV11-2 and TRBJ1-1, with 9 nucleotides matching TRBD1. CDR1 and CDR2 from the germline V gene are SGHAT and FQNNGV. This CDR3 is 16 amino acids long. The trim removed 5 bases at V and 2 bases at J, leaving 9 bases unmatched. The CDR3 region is CASSLQGASLNTEAFF. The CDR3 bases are TGTGCCAGCAGCCTACAGGGGGCGAGCCTAAACACTGAAGCTTTCTTT.

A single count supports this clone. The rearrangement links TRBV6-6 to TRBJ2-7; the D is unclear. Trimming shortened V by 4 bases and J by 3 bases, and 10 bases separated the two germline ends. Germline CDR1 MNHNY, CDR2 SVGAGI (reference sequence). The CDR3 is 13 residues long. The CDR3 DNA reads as TGTGCCAGCAGTTCATTAGTAGGCTACGAGCAGTACTTC. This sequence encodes CASSSLVGYEQYF.

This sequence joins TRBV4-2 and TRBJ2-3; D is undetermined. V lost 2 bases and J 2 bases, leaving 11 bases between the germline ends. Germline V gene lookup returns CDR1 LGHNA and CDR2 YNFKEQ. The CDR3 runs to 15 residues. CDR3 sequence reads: CASSQNLRYTDTQYF. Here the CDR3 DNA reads TGTGCCAGCAGCCAAAACTTGAGGTACACAGATACGCAGTATTTT.